This TCR beta chain was recorded in a study of CD8 T cells in ankylosing spondylitis. Overall study results and limits: Several highly homologous variants formed a TCR beta motif that appeared characteristic of ankylosing spondylitis blood. Disease-linked clones were found to be CD8+ and relatively rare in peripheral blood.

MiXCR was run by TCRdb on the 5' RACE reads, yielding one entry per CDR3 protein. In the table there are around 150,000 distinct CDR3 sequences, about a third of which are singletons. Points on this clonotype: Antigen unknown.

V shed 3 bases and J 6 bases; nucleotides not matched to a gene: 6. CDR1 and CDR2 from the germline V gene are KGHDR and SFDVKD. This CDR3 comprises 16 residues. The sample taken for sequencing was synovial fluid, either unsorted or a sorted T cell fraction (not recorded which). V is TRBV24-1 and J is TRBJ1-5; 11 bases line up with TRBD1. The source is a male donor with ankylosing spondylitis. The CDR3 loop is CATSDPRTGGRQPQHF. CDR3 nucleotide sequence: TGTGCCACCAGTGATCCACGGACAGGGGGCCGTCAGCCCCAGCATTTT.